This T cell receptor (beta chain) was retrieved from a study of blood T cell repertoires in COVID-19. Study-wide background: Samples of COVID-19 (acute and convalescent) were obtained from the United States, Italy and Spain. PBMCs, B-cell-depleted T cells, or T cells were the source of the cDNA or gDNA that made up the material.

How the authors handled the data: Counts of nucleated cells, estimated from reference gene primer amplification, were obtained. The method was immunoSEQ multiplex PCR; TCRdb's version includes in-frame clones alone and lacks a portion of them. V, J and clone size were drawn from that table, and D and trimming were deduced from the DNA. The sample carries roughly 130,000 clones, 84% recorded once. The CDR3 is 14 residues long. The germline CDR1 and CDR2 sequences are SGHRS and YFSETQ. V was cut by 4 bases and J by 10 bases, with 15 bases left in between. The receptor comes from a woman aged 60 to 75 with acute or convalescent COVID-19. The rearrangement links TRBV5-1 to TRBJ1-6; D gene unclear. The sequencing sample was made of peripheral blood. The CDR3: CASSASSGGSPLHF. As DNA, the CDR3 is TGCGCCAGCAGCGCCTCCAGCGGTGGGTCACCCCTCCACTTT.